This T cell receptor beta chain was captured by sequencing in a study of blood T cell repertoires in COVID-19. With 4 bases clipped from V and 7 bases from J, the junction kept 5 bases outside the gene matches. Germline-derived CDR1 and CDR2 are LNHDA and SQIVND (reference sequence). This CDR3 spans 15 amino acids. Authors' data handling: Amplifying reference gene primers gave estimates of nucleated cell counts. Measured with immunoSEQ multiplex PCR; TCRdb has only the in-frame clones, and not every one. V and J calls plus clone size are reproduced from that table; the DNA served to infer D and trimming. The table records over 130,000 clones, about 87% of them present only once.

The rearrangement uses TRBV19 and TRBJ2-3, with 13 bases identical to TRBD2. This TCR was recovered from a man aged 55 to 70 with active or convalescent COVID-19. What was sequenced was peripheral blood. CDR3 nucleotide sequence: TGTGCCAGTAGTACCGGGACTAGCGGGGCAAATACGCAGTATTTT. Translated, it gives CASSTGTSGANTQYF.